This TCR beta chain was recorded in a study of long-term antiretroviral therapy in people with HIV. This clone was recorded once. Its antigen is unidentified. Findings and caveats of the study: Post-treatment diversity went higher with ART but stayed below transplant donor controls. Clones that had undergone expansion before ART prevailed in the repertoire throughout all time points.

CDR1 and CDR2 from the germline V gene are MGHDK and SYGVNS. The V end was cut by 3 bases, the J end by 3 bases, with 16 bases between. The CDR3 totals 16 residues. The libraries were made with immunoSEQ v3.0 at survey level. Clones were sequenced by immunoSEQ multiplex PCR, and TCRdb holds only the in-frame ones, with some missing. This sample has some 31,000 clones; 90% to 95% occur once, and the top ten carry 2.5% to 3%. Sequences were derived from unsorted PBMCs, sampled roughly 7.1 years after starting antiretroviral therapy. The genes are TRBV25-1 and TRBJ2-3; D possibly corresponds to TRBD2 (6 bases). This clonotype originated in a man aged 45-65 years with HIV. CDR3 region: CASSDPGLRGTDTQYF. For the CDR3, the DNA is TGTGCCAGCAGTGATCCGGGACTGAGGGGTACAGATACGCAGTATTTT. Based on the CDR3 plus reference TRBV25-1 and TRBJ2-3, the full variable domain is EADIYQTPRYLVIGTGKKITLECSQTMGHDKMYWYQQDPGMELHLIHYSYGVNSTEKGDLSSESTVSRIRTEHFPLTLESARPSHTSQYLCASSDPGLRGTDTQYFGPGTRLTVL.